This TCR beta chain came from a study of PD-1 blockade in mismatch repair-deficient tumors. Across the whole study: Enrolled about 2013-2017, patients had progressing, pretreated mismatch repair-deficient cancers of 12 types.

As regards this clone: What it binds is unknown.

Clones were read by immunoSEQ multiplex PCR, and TCRdb kept only the in-frame ones, dropping some. Here the sample spans some 84,000 clones, 81% being singletons. Study-level results: Rapid post-treatment expansion, then contraction, generally preceding radiologic response, marked tumor-resident clones.

Losses at the gene ends were 4 bases for V and 2 bases for J; bases not matched to a gene: 5. CDR3 length: 16 residues. Germline CDR1 is SGHDN and CDR2 is FVKESK. V is TRBV14 and J is TRBJ2-3; TRBD2 aligns across 11 bases. Sequencing used peripheral blood, obtained 12 weeks after starting pembrolizumab. This TCR derives from an adult with mismatch repair-deficient cancer. CDR3 sequence: CASSRRLAGSTDTQYF. Written as DNA, the CDR3 is TGTGCCAGCAGCCGTCGACTAGCGGGATCCACAGATACGCAGTATTTT.